Below, 4 T cell receptor beta chains from the same sample are listed, as sequenced in a study of T-cell reconstitution after alpha-beta-depleted transplantation in children. Researchers prepared the TCRbeta library using unique molecular identifiers, the study reports. TCRdb called the PCR reads again in MiXCR, with one record for every CDR3 protein. This sample carries 500,000 to 600,000 distinct CDR3 sequences, over 25% of them seen once, and the ten largest clones take approximately 2.3%. This specimen was PBMCs from the stem cell graft donor, taken from the stem cell graft. Every receptor here comes from a human donor who donated a stem cell graft to a child with aplastic anemia.

This clonotype appeared a single time. The chain employs TRBV30 and TRBJ2-4; TRBD1 or TRBD2 may be the D gene (5 bases each). Trimming stripped 3 bases from V and 0 bases from J, with 15 bases between. The CDR3 loop spans 16 amino acids. The germline CDR1 and CDR2 sequences are GTSNPN and SVGIG (reference sequence). CDR3 sequence: CAWSLTASSAKNIQYF. The CDR3 DNA follows: TGTGCCTGGAGCTTGACAGCTAGCTCAGCCAAAAACATTCAGTACTTC.

The table lists this clonotype with a few counts. V is TRBV7-8 and J is TRBJ2-1, with D possibly being TRBD2 (6 bases). The CDR3 extends over 16 amino acids. Germline CDR1 reads SGHVS; CDR2 reads FQNEAQ. Trimming shortened V by 5 bases and J by 1 base, and 15 bases separated the two germline ends. The CDR3 reads CASSHSREWSYNEQFF. In DNA, the CDR3 is TGTGCCAGCAGCCACTCACGGGAGTGGTCCTACAATGAGCAGTTCTTC.

This clonotype was recorded a few times. This chain connects TRBV29-1 to TRBJ1-1; D possibly corresponds to TRBD1 (6 bases). In germline, CDR1 is SQVTM, CDR2 ANQGSEA. V dropped 4 bases and J dropped 7 bases, with 34 bases sitting between them. The length of the CDR3 is 19 residues. CDR3 DNA sequence: TGCAGCGTTGGGGGTTTGTCTTATCGATTCGTGCAGGGGATGGGTGAAGCTTTCTTT. This encodes CSVGGLSYRFVQGMGEAFF.

This chain joins TRBV29-1 and TRBJ2-1; D gene unclear. V was cut by 7 bases and J by 9 bases, with 7 bases left in between. The CDR3 has 9 residues. Germline CDR1 SQVTM, CDR2 ANQGSEA. The CDR3 loop reads CSGRVEQFF. The CDR3 DNA reads TGCAGCGGTAGGGTTGAGCAGTTCTTC.